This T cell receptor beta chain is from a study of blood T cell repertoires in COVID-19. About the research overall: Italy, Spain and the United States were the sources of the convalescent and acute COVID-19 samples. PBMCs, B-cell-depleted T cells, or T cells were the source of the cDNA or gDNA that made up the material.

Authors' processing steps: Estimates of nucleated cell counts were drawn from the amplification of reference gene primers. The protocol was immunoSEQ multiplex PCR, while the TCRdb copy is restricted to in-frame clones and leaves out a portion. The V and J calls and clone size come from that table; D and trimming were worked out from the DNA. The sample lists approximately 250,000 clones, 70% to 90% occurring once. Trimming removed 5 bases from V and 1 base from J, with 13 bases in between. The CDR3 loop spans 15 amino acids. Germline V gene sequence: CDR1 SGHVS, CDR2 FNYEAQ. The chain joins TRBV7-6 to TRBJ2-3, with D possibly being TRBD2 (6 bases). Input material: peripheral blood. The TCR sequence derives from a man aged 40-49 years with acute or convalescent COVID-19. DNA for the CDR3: TGTGCCAGCAGCGGAACGGGACTTGGCACAGATACGCAGTATTTT. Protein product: CASSGTGLGTDTQYF.